Listed here is a single TCR beta chain. Its binding antigen is unknown. No base quality values were provided; no much bigger clone lies one nucleotide off. This sample is part of a study of cytomegalovirus exposure and HLA in healthy donors (dated by TCRdb to about 2017). Turning to the overall study: A later analysis indicated that the 120 or so validation repertoires were generated on the platform also employed for the 700 or so repertoires of the first cohort. The aim of the study was to test whether cataloging public T cell receptors could identify signatures of past pathogen exposure. In addition to the first cohort of approximately 670 subjects, a separate validation cohort of approximately 120 different subjects was used. High-throughput TCR immunosequencing, statistical association of individual TCRs with disease status, and machine learning were combined to predict cytomegalovirus infection status.

Here is what the overall study found, with its caveats: A later analysis had no HLA typing for the validation cohort, so co-occurrence there was scored across all 130 or so repertoires. The classifier was reported to diagnose cytomegalovirus status with high specificity and sensitivity in both the original and validation cohorts. The study listed approximately 150 TCR beta chains as associated with cytomegalovirus. Most TCR sequences were observed very rarely across donors, whereas some public TCRs were present in many individuals. According to the authors, the approach could potentially be generalized to other disease states and immunological phenotypes. Of the cluster scores, about 94% were above 0 in a later analysis, which found that TCRs clustered in the first cohort also tended to co-occur in the 95 to 150 validation repertoires. In vitro tests confirmed that a few of the cytomegalovirus-associated TCR beta chains recognize cytomegalovirus antigens.

Donors formed part of the validation cohort, which comprised 120 subjects and was distinct from the first cohort of some 700 subjects. The library was obtained by the immunoSEQ multiplex PCR assay. The authors processed their data as follows. A statistical classification framework was built for diagnosing cytomegalovirus status from the catalog of TCR beta chain sequences. Sourced from immuneACCESS, this table was stored by TCRdb with only in-frame sequences that have V and J called. A share of the clones is absent; for the studies checked, an unresolved V gene accounts for under half, and the remainder has no known explanation. The V and J calls and the clone size are those of that table, but D and trimming were determined from the DNA. The sample profile shows some 140,000 clones; roughly nine tenths of them were found once. The ten largest clonotypes hold roughly 3% of the sample. This TCR came from a man younger than 35 in good health and CMV-seronegative. Input material: PBMCs.

The DNA sequence reads TGTGCCAGCAGCAAAGAATGGGGACTAGCGGTGGAAAGAGGGCGGAGGCTCTCCTACAATGAGCAGTTCTTC. It encodes CASSKEWGLAVERGRRLSYNEQFF. The V and J genes are TRBV21-1 and TRBJ2-1; TRBD2 is the table's D call, not checked against the DNA. TRBV21-1 is recorded as a pseudogene. The CDR3, from cysteine to phenylalanine, totals 24 residues. Of the read, only the CDR3 DNA is kept; its 72 bases are in frame from base 1.